Below, 7 T cell receptor beta chains from the same sample are listed, as sequenced in a study of blood T cells in healthy people across ages (dated by TCRdb to 2014 to 2015). The library came from 5' RACE. A second PCR of about 7 to 12 cycles was run with a J-beta primer mix and a sample-barcoded 5' primer. TCRdb took the public reads, trimmed them with fastp at Q25, ran MiXCR for clone calling and kept in-frame beta chains. Each CDR3 protein appears once, grouped with its most common genes and DNA. The sample records around 1,900,000 distinct CDR3 sequences, 35% to 50% of which are singletons. Together, the top ten hold around 23% of the sample. The specimen was blood. These receptors originate from a human donor in good health.

As to this clonotype: A read error may account for a junction end that differs from germline. The genes are TRBV7-2 and TRBJ1-1; the D gene is possibly TRBD1 (6 bases). Germline V gene sequence: CDR1 SGHTA, CDR2 FQGNSA. The CDR3 sequence is 14 residues long. CDR3 DNA: TGTGTCAGCAGCCTAAGACCCACAGGGATGGCTGCTTTCTTT. Translating gives CVSSLRPTGMAAFF.

In this sample, this clonotype turned up a few times. This chain links TRBV6-1 with TRBJ1-2; D perhaps matches TRBD1 (5 bases). This CDR3 has 14 amino acids. Germline V gene sequence: CDR1 MNHNS, CDR2 SASEGT. V was pared by 6 bases and J by 8 bases, with 19 bases between. CDR3 residues: CASSPRAAVGGYTF. The DNA for the CDR3 is TGTGCCAGCAGCCCCAGGGCGGCAGTGGGCGGCTACACCTTC.

This clonotype was counted many times. The rearrangement joins TRBV29-1 to TRBJ2-3; 10 bases match TRBD1. Germline V lookup: CDR1 SQVTM, CDR2 ANQGSEA. V shed 4 bases, J shed 3 bases, and the junction held 4 bases outside the gene matches. This CDR3 has 14 amino acids. The CDR3 here is CSVGRDRGTDTQYF. CDR3 nucleotides: TGCAGCGTTGGCCGGGACAGGGGTACAGATACGCAGTATTTT.

This chain links TRBV10-3 with TRBJ1-1; 9 nucleotides align to TRBD1. Germline V lookup: CDR1 ENHRY, CDR2 SYGVKD. The ends lost 0 bases at V and 5 bases at J; junction bases unmatched: 4. The CDR3 loop spans 15 amino acids. The CDR3 DNA sequence: TGTGCCATCAGTGAGTCCGGGACAGGGACAACTGAAGCTTTCTTT. The encoded protein is CAISESGTGTTEAFF.

The J gene is TRBJ2-1, the V gene TRBV4-1, with D possibly matching TRBD2 (6 bases). The length of the CDR3 is 13 residues. Germline values: CDR1 MGHRA, CDR2 YSYEKL. Trimming removed 8 bases at V and 5 bases at J, with 13 bases between. CDR3 in DNA: TGCGCCAGCGGGACTCCGGGAAACAATGAGCAGTTCTTC. Translating it yields CASGTPGNNEQFF.

This clonotype was counted at least ten times. This chain connects TRBV5-1 to TRBJ2-4; D might be TRBD1 (6 bases). Trimming took 4 bases from V and 0 from J, leaving 11 bases between them. Germline V CDR1 and CDR2: SGHRS, YFSETQ. The CDR3 contains 15 residues. This chain's CDR3 is CASSGGSLAKNIQYF. CDR3 DNA: TGCGCCAGCAGCGGGGGCTCATTAGCCAAAAACATTCAGTACTTC.

In regard to this clonotype: Germline and junction disagree at one end, which may indicate a read error. The chain links TRBV5-1 to TRBJ2-1; D gene ambiguous. CDR1 is SGHRS and CDR2 is YFSETQ in the germline V gene. The CDR3 has 15 residues. The CDR3 reads CASSLEPGSCNEQFF. The CDR3 coding sequence is TGCGCCAGCAGCTTGGAACCGGGCTCCTGCAATGAGCAGTTCTTC.